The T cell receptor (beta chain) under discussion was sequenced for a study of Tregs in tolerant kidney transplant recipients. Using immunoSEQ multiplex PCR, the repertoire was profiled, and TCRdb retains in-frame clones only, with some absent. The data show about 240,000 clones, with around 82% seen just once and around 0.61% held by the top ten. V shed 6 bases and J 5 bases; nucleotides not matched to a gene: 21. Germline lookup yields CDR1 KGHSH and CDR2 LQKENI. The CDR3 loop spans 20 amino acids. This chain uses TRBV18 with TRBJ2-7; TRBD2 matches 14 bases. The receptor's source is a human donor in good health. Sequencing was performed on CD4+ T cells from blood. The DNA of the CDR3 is TGTGCCAGCTCGTTGGCGGCGACTAGCGGGAGGGGGACCATTCTTGACGAGCAGTACTTC. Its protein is CASSLAATSGRGTILDEQYF. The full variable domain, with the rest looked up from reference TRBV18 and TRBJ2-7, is NAGVMQNPRHLVRRRGQEARLRCSPMKGHSHVYWYRQLPEEGLKFMVYLQKENIIDESGMPKERFSAEFPKEGPSILRIQQVVRGDSAAYFCASSLAATSGRGTILDEQYFGPGTRLTVT.